A selection of T cell receptor beta chains follows, all from one sample in a study of T-cell memory formation after mild COVID-19. TCRdb reprocessed the 5' RACE reads with MiXCR, giving one entry per CDR3 protein. The sample shows some 490,000 distinct CDR3 sequences, around a sixth of them seen only once. Sample: PBMCs or a T cell subset sorted from them (not recorded which). The source of these receptors is an adult woman who had mild COVID-19 (a few samples of this study predate the infection). Cell type and time point are not known. CDR3s leave out the opening cysteine and the closing phenylalanine or tryptophan. Each record gives: J gene, V gene, CDR3 protein.

>TRBJ2-7|TRBV7-6
ASSPAGGTYEQY
>TRBJ2-7|TRBV5-4
ASSLGGAQASYEQY
>TRBJ2-5|TRBV25-1
ASSEGPPETQY
>TRBJ2-1|TRBV3-1
ASSRGTGNLHNEQF
>TRBJ2-7|TRBV4-1
ASSQGRGIRVGEDEQY
>TRBJ1-5|TRBV12-3/TRBV12-4
ASSLMGDGNQPQH
>TRBJ2-1|TRBV7-3
ASRASIVAGHEQF
>TRBJ2-1|TRBV2
ASSDSGPGEQF
>TRBJ1-2|TRBV6-5
ASSYRPGTGNDYGYT
>TRBJ1-2|TRBV4-3
ASSQGFGPNNYGYT
>TRBJ1-4|TRBV5-1
ASSYNGADEKLF
>TRBJ1-1|TRBV9
ASSVEWTDTEAF
>TRBJ2-7|TRBV5-3
ARSLGLGNEQY
>TRBJ2-3|TRBV28
ASSSPPGHTDTQY
>TRBJ1-6|TRBV15
ATSPSPNSPLH
>TRBJ1-1|TRBV4-1
ASSPAGTANTEAF
>TRBJ2-2|TRBV6-2/TRBV6-3
ASYMNTGELF
>TRBJ2-1|TRBV5-1
ASNGGNEQF
>TRBJ2-7|TRBV12-3/TRBV12-4
ASSYGSGLAGNYEQY
>TRBJ2-1|TRBV29-1
SVSPRGGNEQF
>TRBJ1-4|TRBV20-1
SGQGGTSFGDEKLF
>TRBJ2-1|TRBV11-1
ASSLGGRGGRPYNEQF
>TRBJ2-7|TRBV27
ASSLLGPYEQY